Given below is one T cell receptor (beta chain) in context. TRB was amplified from about 260-540 ng of blood genomic DNA. This sample is part of a study of T and B cells in COVID-19 patients. BIOMED2 TRB-A/B primer pools were used in multiplex TRB PCR. Using its own MiXCR run on the multiplex PCR reads, TCRdb lists one record per CDR3 protein. The sample consists of fewer than 14,000 distinct CDR3 sequences, about 30% of them appearing once. Looked up from germline, CDR1 is KGHSH and CDR2 is LQKENI. Deletions cut 5 bases from V and 3 bases from J, with 19 bases between. This CDR3 comprises 16 residues.

The chain has TRBV18 and TRBJ1-2; no reliable D call. The sequencing input was blood. The clonotype was recovered from a human donor with active COVID-19. Here the CDR3 reads CASSSAVPEEDYGYTF. The CDR3 DNA reads as TGTGCCAGCTCATCGGCAGTCCCAGAGGAGGACTATGGCTACACCTTC.